What follows are 5 T cell receptor beta chains derived from one specimen sequenced in a study of blood T cell repertoires in COVID-19 (dated by TCRdb to the early 2020s). Library preparation employed the immunoSEQ multiplex PCR assay. Here the immuneACCESS table is served through TCRdb, limited to in-frame sequences with V and J called. Missing clones are a known gap in these copies; in checked studies unresolved V genes cover under half, and the rest lacks a known reason. A total of roughly 230,000 clones appear in this sample, about 80% of them only once. The ten biggest clones cover approximately 4.4% of the sample. The material sequenced was peripheral blood. The source of these receptors is a man in his forties or fifties with active or convalescent COVID-19.

This clone has more than one count but fewer than ten. V usage is TRBV5-5 and J usage is TRBJ1-5; 9 bases line up with TRBD1. Germline lookup yields CDR1 SGHKS and CDR2 YYEKEE (reference sequence). The CDR3 spans 15 residues. The junction had 2 bases not matched to a gene; V was cut back by 2 bases and J by 2 bases. The CDR3 bases are TGTGCCAGCAGCTTAAGGACAGGGGGCAATCAGCCCCAGCATTTT. Translated: CASSLRTGGNQPQHF.

This chain connects TRBV3-1 (or the pseudogene TRBV3-2) to TRBJ2-2; possible D gene TRBD2, 6 bases. Trimming pared 3 bases from V and 0 bases from J, leaving 8 bases between. CDR3 size: 15 residues. Germline CDR1 and CDR2: LGHDT and YNNKEL (reference sequence). CDR3 region: CASSQGTANTGELFF. The CDR3 DNA sequence: TGTGCCAGCAGCCAGGGGACTGCGAACACCGGGGAGCTGTTTTTT.

This clone was seen only a few times. The V and J genes are TRBV30 and TRBJ1-1, with D possibly matching TRBD1 (6 bases). Trimming pared 4 bases from V and 6 bases from J, leaving 18 bases between. The CDR3 consists of 14 residues. Germline assignment: CDR1 GTSNPN and CDR2 SVGIG (reference sequence). CDR3 DNA: TGTGCCTGGAACGTCCGACAGGTGGTGCCTGAAGCTTTCTTT. Its protein is CAWNVRQVVPEAFF.

The genes are TRBV6-5 and TRBJ1-1; 8 nucleotides align to TRBD1. J lost 0 bases, V lost 5 bases, and 2 bases had no gene match. Germline assignment: CDR1 MNHEY and CDR2 SVGAGI. This CDR3 spans 14 amino acids. CDR3 coding DNA: TGTGCCAGCAGTAGACAGGGGCTGAACACTGAAGCTTTCTTT. It is translated as CASSRQGLNTEAFF.

This clone was detected once. This chain joins TRBV6-2 or TRBV6-3 and TRBJ1-2, with a possible D match to TRBD1 (6 bases). Germline V CDR1 and CDR2: MNHEY, SVGEGT. The V end lost 5 bases, the J end lost 4 bases, and 11 bases lay between the germline ends. This CDR3 region has 13 residues. CDR3 in amino acids: CASSVDRVYGYTF. DNA for the CDR3: TGTGCCAGCAGTGTGGACAGAGTCTATGGCTACACCTTC.